Following are 8 T cell receptor beta chains from one sample sequenced in a study of shared T cell receptors in the human thymus. Produced via immunoSEQ multiplex PCR; TCRdb's table is partial and in-frame only. The sample includes under 450,000 clones, around 93% seen only once; the top ten take around 0.018%. Sequencing used thymocytes. These TCRs come from a human donor.

The V gene is TRBV28, the J gene TRBJ2-7; possibly TRBD1 or TRBD2 for D (6 bases each). Trimming shortened V by 6 bases and J by 2 bases, and 20 bases separated the two germline ends. CDR1 is MDHEN, CDR2 SYDVKM, per germline. The CDR3 has 16 amino acids. The CDR3 DNA is TGTGCCAGCAGGAACGGGAAGGGGGGATTCACCTACGAGCAGTACTTC. Translation: CASRNGKGGFTYEQYF.

The sample holds one count of this clone. Here the CDR3 reads CSVRKLGPGEFF. The CDR3, as DNA: TGCAGCGTCCGAAAACTAGGACCGGGAGAGTTCTTC. The J gene is TRBJ2-1, the V gene TRBV29-1, with D possibly being TRBD2 (6 bases). Germline lookup yields CDR1 SQVTM and CDR2 ANQGSEA. Trimming pared 6 bases from V and 14 bases from J, leaving 20 bases between. The CDR3 is 12 amino acids.

The chain links TRBV27 to TRBJ2-2; no reliable D call. The CDR3 length is 14 residues. V lost 8 bases and J 0 bases, leaving 10 bases between the germline ends. Germline CDR1 is MNHEY and CDR2 is SMNVEV (reference sequence). The CDR3 bases are TGTGCCAGCTTGGTAAGGTCGAACACCGGGGAGCTGTTTTTT. It translates to CASLVRSNTGELFF.

Written as DNA, the CDR3 is TGTGCCAGCAGCTTATTGTGCGACCCCCTCGGATTATACGAGCAGTACTTC. This codes for CASSLLCDPLGLYEQYF. V is TRBV7-2 and J is TRBJ2-7; the D is unclear. The ends were cut back, 2 bases at V and 4 bases at J, with 21 bases in the middle. The CDR3 is 17 residues long. Germline lookup yields CDR1 SGHTA and CDR2 FQGNSA.

The chain joins TRBV21-1 to TRBJ2-7; the table's D gene call, TRBD1, was not cross checked with the DNA. TRBV21-1 is a pseudogene. The CDR3 contains 15 residues. For the CDR3, the DNA is TGTGCCAGCAGCAAAAGGGCAGTTGGGGCTTACGAGCAGTACTTC. Translating gives CASSKRAVGAYEQYF.

This chain joins TRBV7-2 and TRBJ1-3; TRBD1 might be the D (5 bases). Trimming took off 2 bases at V and 9 bases at J, with 23 bases between the two ends. CDR1 and CDR2 (germline): SGHTA, FQGNSA. The CDR3 totals 17 residues. This CDR3 is CASSLREELGHHGTIYF. The CDR3 bases are TGTGCCAGCAGCTTACGGGAGGAGCTGGGGCATCACGGCACCATATATTTT.

This sequence joins TRBV7-9 and TRBJ2-5; 10 bases line up with TRBD2. Germline loops: CDR1 SEHNR, CDR2 FQNEAQ (reference sequence). This CDR3 region has 17 residues. The ends lost 1 base at V and 0 bases at J; junction bases unmatched: 5. The CDR3 loop reads CASSLETTSGDQETQYF. The CDR3, as DNA: TGTGCCAGCAGCTTAGAGACTACTAGCGGGGACCAAGAGACCCAGTACTTC. Supplemented by reference TRBV7-9 and TRBJ2-5, the full variable domain reads DTGVSQNPRHKITKRGQNVTFRCDPISEHNRLYWYRQTLGQGPEFLTYFQNEAQLEKSRLLSDRFSAERPKGSFSTLEIQRTEQGDSAMYLCASSLETTSGDQETQYFGPGTRLLVL.

The rearrangement joins TRBV10-3 to TRBJ1-5; 12 nucleotides match TRBD1. V trimming: 3 bases; J trimming: 6 bases; junction bases outside the gene matches: 6. This CDR3 has 16 amino acids. Germline assignment: CDR1 ENHRY and CDR2 SYGVKD. The CDR3 nucleotides read TGTGCCATCAGTGACCTGGGACAGGGGGCAGGTCAGCCCCAGCATTTT. It yields the protein CAISDLGQGAGQPQHF.